The 25 T cell receptor beta chains given below trace back to one sample, sequenced in a study of CD8 T cells in Susac syndrome. Reverse transcription of roughly 0.45 to 1 ug RNA used random hexamers. TCRdb re-analysed the immunoSEQ multiplex PCR reads in MiXCR, keeping a single row per CDR3 protein. This sample has over 150,000 distinct CDR3 sequences, with roughly 95% found just once. The sample taken for sequencing was CD4+ T cells from PBMCs. Receptor source: a human donor with Susac syndrome.

This chain links TRBV19 with TRBJ2-5; weak D call: TRBD2 (6 bases). The CDR3 runs to 14 residues. With 5 bases removed from V and 5 bases from J, the gap between germline ends came to 15 bases. Germline CDR1 LNHDA, CDR2 SQIVND (reference sequence). CDR3 DNA: TGTGCCAGTAGTCCTTCTATCCGGGGGGAGACCCAGTACTTC. Amino acids: CASSPSIRGETQYF.

The chain uses TRBV20-1 and TRBJ2-2, with D maybe TRBD2 (5 bases). Germline CDR1 and CDR2: DFQATT and SNEGSKA (reference sequence). The CDR3 has 16 residues. Trimming took 0 bases from V and 3 from J, leaving 14 bases between them. CDR3 amino acids: CSARELLAPYTGELFF. The CDR3 DNA reads TGCAGTGCTAGAGAGCTCCTAGCTCCCTACACCGGGGAGCTGTTTTTT.

This chain connects TRBV7-2 to TRBJ1-2, with 9 bases matching TRBD1. CDR1 is SGHTA and CDR2 is FQGNSA in the germline V gene. The length of the CDR3 is 13 residues. V lost 3 bases, J lost 5 bases, and 1 base stayed unmatched. The CDR3 bases are TGTGCCAGCAGCTTGACAGGGGGATATGGCTACACCTTC. Encoded protein: CASSLTGGYGYTF.

V gene TRBV18 combines with J gene TRBJ2-5; D is possibly TRBD2 (6 bases). CDR3 length: 13 residues. Germline values: CDR1 KGHSH, CDR2 LQKENI. V lost 3 bases and J 4 bases, leaving 9 bases between the germline ends. CDR3 sequence: CASSPNGGETQYF. CDR3 DNA sequence: TGTGCCAGCTCACCCAACGGGGGAGAGACCCAGTACTTC.

The chain combines TRBV18 with TRBJ2-7, with a tentative D call TRBD1 (5 bases). The CDR3 has 13 residues. V dropped 3 bases and J dropped 8 bases, with 14 bases sitting between them. Germline V gene sequence: CDR1 KGHSH, CDR2 LQKENI. CDR3 amino acids: CASSPSRDSKQYF. The CDR3 bases are TGTGCCAGCTCACCCAGCAGGGATAGTAAGCAGTACTTC.

This clonotype was picked up a small number of times. J is TRBJ2-7 and V is TRBV29-1; perhaps TRBD2 as D (5 bases). This CDR3 comprises 10 residues. The V end was cut by 6 bases, the J end by 3 bases, with 6 bases between. The germline V gene has CDR1 SQVTM and CDR2 ANQGSEA. CDR3 nucleotide sequence: TGCAGCGTCCGGGACTACGAGCAGTACTTC. Amino acids: CSVRDYEQYF.

This chain uses TRBV28 with TRBJ1-5; 7 bases map to TRBD1. The CDR3 consists of 17 residues. Losses at the gene ends were 2 bases for V and 0 bases for J; bases not matched to a gene: 7. Germline CDR1 reads MDHEN; CDR2 reads SYDVKM. CDR3 bases: TGTGCCAGCAGTTTAGATCCACAGGGGTATAGCAATCAGCCCCAGCATTTT. Protein: CASSLDPQGYSNQPQHF. Supplemented by reference TRBV28 and TRBJ1-5, the full variable domain reads DVKVTQSSRYLVKRTGEKVFLECVQDMDHENMFWYRQDPGLGLRLIYFSYDVKMKEKGDIPEGYSVSREKKERFSLILESASTNQTSMYLCASSLDPQGYSNQPQHFGDGTRLSIL.

The chain combines TRBV24-1 with TRBJ2-6; a possible D gene is TRBD1 (6 bases). This CDR3 region has 18 residues. Germline-derived CDR1 and CDR2 are KGHDR and SFDVKD. Trimming took off 4 bases at V and 0 bases at J, with 15 bases between the two ends. The chain's CDR3 is CATSDPTGDSSGANVLTF. The CDR3 DNA sequence: TGTGCCACCAGTGACCCGACAGGTGATAGCTCTGGGGCCAACGTCCTGACTTTC.

This chain uses TRBV30 with TRBJ1-1; a weak D match, TRBD1 (6 bases). CDR1 and CDR2 (germline): GTSNPN, SVGIG (reference sequence). The CDR3 covers 14 residues. V lost 3 bases to trimming and J lost 0 bases, with 11 bases between them. Here the CDR3 DNA reads TGTGCCTGGAGCCATGGGGGCATGAACACTGAAGCTTTCTTT. Residues: CAWSHGGMNTEAFF.

The V and J genes are TRBV29-1 and TRBJ2-1; 12 bases fit TRBD2. Germline lookup yields CDR1 SQVTM and CDR2 ANQGSEA. The J segment lost 0 bases and the V segment lost 1 base, leaving 10 bases of the junction unmatched. This CDR3 has 19 amino acids. The CDR3 reads CSVEGRASGGDSSYNEQFF. The DNA for the CDR3 is TGCAGCGTTGAAGGGCGGGCTAGCGGGGGGGATAGCTCCTACAATGAGCAGTTCTTC.

This chain joins TRBV29-1 and TRBJ2-1; 8 bases map to TRBD1. Per germline, CDR1 SQVTM and CDR2 ANQGSEA. Trimming took 5 bases from V and 2 from J; bases not matched to a gene: 2. The CDR3 is 13 residues long. CDR3 region: CSVSQGAYNEQFF. The CDR3 DNA sequence: TGCAGCGTTTCACAGGGGGCCTACAATGAGCAGTTCTTC.

A few counts support this clonotype. This rearrangement joins TRBV28 to TRBJ2-7; D ambiguous. CDR1 is MDHEN, CDR2 SYDVKM, per germline. The V end was cut by 3 bases, the J end by 4 bases, with 7 bases between. The CDR3 loop spans 12 amino acids. This CDR3 is CASSFYPYEQYF. The CDR3 nucleotides read TGTGCCAGCAGTTTCTACCCTTACGAGCAGTACTTC.

This rearrangement joins TRBV12-3 or TRBV12-4 to TRBJ2-5; D ambiguous. The CDR3 runs 12 residues. The V and J ends lost 3 bases and 5 bases respectively, with 7 bases between them. The CDR3 is CASSFRFETQYF. For the CDR3, the DNA is TGTGCCAGCAGTTTTCGCTTTGAGACCCAGTACTTC.

The V gene is TRBV9, the J gene TRBJ2-1, with D maybe TRBD1 (5 bases). This CDR3 contains 15 residues. Germline values: CDR1 SGDLS, CDR2 YYNGEE. Trimming stripped 0 bases from V and 3 bases from J, with 10 bases between. DNA for the CDR3: TGTGCCAGCAGCGTAGAGGGGCAGCTCTACAATGAGCAGTTCTTC. Amino acids: CASSVEGQLYNEQFF. Complete variable domain (other parts from reference TRBV9 and TRBJ2-1): DSGVTQTPKHLITATGQRVTLRCSPRSGDLSVYWYQQSLDQGLQFLIQYYNGEERAKGNILERFSAQQFPDLHSELNLSSLELGDSALYFCASSVEGQLYNEQFFGPGTRLTVL.

The rearrangement uses TRBV7-9 and TRBJ2-1; D is perhaps TRBD1 or TRBD2 (5 bases each). With 5 bases removed from V and 3 bases from J, the gap between germline ends came to 14 bases. The CDR3 consists of 15 residues. CDR1 and CDR2 (germline): SEHNR, FQNEAQ (reference sequence). CDR3 sequence: CASSPRGSGYNEQFF. The CDR3, as DNA: TGTGCCAGCAGCCCCCGGGGCAGCGGCTACAATGAGCAGTTCTTC.

J is TRBJ2-3 and V is TRBV28; 7 bases align to TRBD1. The CDR3 has 12 amino acids. Germline assignment: CDR1 MDHEN and CDR2 SYDVKM. CDR3 bases: TGTTCATCACAGGGGAACGCAGATACGCAGTATTTT. It encodes CSSQGNADTQYF.

The CDR3 here is CASSGRGVGTDTQYF. The CDR3 bases are TGTGCCAGCAGCGGAAGGGGGGTCGGCACAGATACGCAGTATTTT. The chain joins TRBV9 to TRBJ2-3; D could derive from TRBD1 or TRBD2 (6 bases each). Germline V gene data show CDR1 as SGDLS and CDR2 as YYNGEE. This CDR3 region has 15 residues. Trimming stripped 3 bases from V and 1 base from J, with 12 bases between.

This sequence joins TRBV24-1 and TRBJ2-5; 7 bases align to TRBD1. The CDR3 totals 14 residues. The trim removed 4 bases at V and 1 base at J, leaving 2 bases unmatched. CDR1 and CDR2 from the germline V gene are KGHDR and SFDVKD. CDR3 protein: CATSDGQVQETQYF. DNA of the CDR3: TGTGCCACCAGTGACGGACAGGTCCAAGAGACCCAGTACTTC.

CDR3 nucleotide sequence: TGCAGCGTGGGATATAGCAATCAGCCCCAGCATTTT. Its protein is CSVGYSNQPQHF. This chain connects TRBV29-1 to TRBJ1-5; D unresolved. The CDR3 is made up of 12 amino acids. Trimming left V 6 bases short and J 0 bases short, with 6 bases between. The germline CDR1 and CDR2 sequences are SQVTM and ANQGSEA.

This chain connects TRBV28 to TRBJ1-5; TRBD1 is a possible D gene (5 bases). The CDR3 sequence is 15 residues long. V was shortened by 5 bases and J by 3 bases, with 14 bases between the two germline ends. The germline V gene has CDR1 MDHEN and CDR2 SYDVKM. The CDR3 coding sequence is TGTGCCAGCAGTATATCCGGGGGATACAATCAGCCCCAGCATTTT. Protein sequence: CASSISGGYNQPQHF. The full variable domain, completed using reference TRBV28 and TRBJ1-5, is DVKVTQSSRYLVKRTGEKVFLECVQDMDHENMFWYRQDPGLGLRLIYFSYDVKMKEKGDIPEGYSVSREKKERFSLILESASTNQTSMYLCASSISGGYNQPQHFGDGTRLSIL.

The rearrangement uses TRBV5-1 and TRBJ2-7; TRBD2 aligns across 12 bases. The CDR3 totals 18 residues. Germline CDR1 SGHRS, CDR2 YFSETQ. Trimming took 2 bases from V and 0 from J; bases not matched to a gene: 9. The CDR3 reads CASSFETSGRHSSYEQYF. As DNA, the CDR3 is TGCGCCAGCAGCTTTGAAACTAGCGGGAGGCACAGCTCCTACGAGCAGTACTTC.

The chain couples TRBV30 to TRBJ2-5; D gene ambiguous. This CDR3 comprises 12 residues. V was shortened by 2 bases and J by 3 bases, with 7 bases between the two germline ends. The germline V gene encodes CDR1 GTSNPN and CDR2 SVGIG (reference sequence). The CDR3 nucleotides are TGTGCCTGGAGTAAGCCGGAAGAGACCCAGTACTTC. The encoded protein is CAWSKPEETQYF.

This rearrangement joins TRBV28 to TRBJ2-7; the D gene is possibly TRBD1 (5 bases). From germline, CDR1 is MDHEN and CDR2 SYDVKM. This CDR3 is 12 amino acids long. The V end was cut by 10 bases, the J end by 0 bases, with 10 bases between. The CDR3 is CATRQLSYEQYF. The CDR3 nucleotides read TGTGCCACTCGACAGCTCTCCTACGAGCAGTACTTC. The entire variable domain, with the rest obtained from reference TRBV28 and TRBJ2-7, is as follows: DVKVTQSSRYLVKRTGEKVFLECVQDMDHENMFWYRQDPGLGLRLIYFSYDVKMKEKGDIPEGYSVSREKKERFSLILESASTNQTSMYLCATRQLSYEQYFGPGTRLTVT.

The chain joins TRBV14 to TRBJ2-5, with D hard to call. Germline CDR1 and CDR2: SGHDN and FVKESK. CDR3 length: 12 amino acids. The V and J ends lost 3 bases and 3 bases respectively, with 5 bases between them. CDR3 sequence reads: CASSQVKETQYF. The CDR3 DNA follows: TGTGCCAGCAGCCAGGTGAAAGAGACCCAGTACTTC.

The rearrangement joins TRBV4-3 to TRBJ2-2; D possibly matches TRBD1 or TRBD2 (6 bases each). The CDR3 contains 14 residues. CDR1 and CDR2 (germline): LGHNA, YSLEER. The V end lost 6 bases, the J end lost 5 bases, and 13 bases lay between the germline ends. Here the CDR3 reads CASRAVGGTGELFF. The DNA of the CDR3 is TGCGCCAGCAGAGCCGTAGGGGGGACCGGGGAGCTGTTTTTT.